The 21 T cell receptor beta chains below were found in one sample sequenced in a study of T cells in Graves' hyperthyroidism and ophthalmopathy. TCR beta CDR3 region amplification was performed from RNA transcripts. The TCR CDR3 first-round RT-PCR relied on the HTBI primer set. From the multiplex PCR reads, TCRdb called clonotypes with MiXCR, one entry per CDR3 protein. The repertoire consists of 300,000 to 450,000 distinct CDR3 sequences, with 14% to 15% occurring once and the leading ten covering roughly 33%. The specimen sequenced was blood. The source is a woman aged 30 to 39 with Graves' hyperthyroidism.

This chain connects TRBV4-2 to TRBJ2-3; 8 bases fit TRBD2. V lost 4 bases to trimming and J lost 5 bases; unmatched junction nucleotides: 14. Germline V gene data show CDR1 as LGHNA and CDR2 as YNFKEQ. This CDR3 comprises 17 residues. The CDR3 DNA follows: TGTGCCAGCAGCCCAGGGACTAGTCTGGGCAATGGAGATACGCAGTATTTT. This gives the protein CASSPGTSLGNGDTQYF.

This clonotype was picked up a small number of times. J is TRBJ1-5 and V is TRBV20-1, with D unresolved. The CDR3 consists of 14 residues. Germline CDR1 DFQATT, CDR2 SNEGSKA (reference sequence). Deletions cut 3 bases from V and 7 bases from J, with 16 bases between. For the CDR3, the DNA is TGCAGTGCTAGGCCCCCGTTAGAGGGACAGCCCCAGCATTTT. This encodes CSARPPLEGQPQHF.

V usage is TRBV6-2 or TRBV6-3 and J usage is TRBJ1-2; 8 nucleotides align to TRBD1. The V gene end was trimmed by 5 bases and the J gene end by 4 bases; junction bases not matched to a gene: 6. There are 14 residues in the CDR3. CDR1 MNHEY and CDR2 SVGEGT come from the germline V gene. CDR3 protein: CASSPTGAIYGYTF. The DNA for the CDR3 is TGTGCCAGCAGTCCGACAGGGGCCATCTATGGCTACACCTTC.

J is TRBJ2-1 and V is TRBV5-8; 9 bases match TRBD1. The CDR3 consists of 13 residues. V dropped 3 bases and J dropped 9; count of bases not matched to a gene: 4. The V gene's germline CDR1 is SGHTS and CDR2 YDEGEE. CDR3 sequence reads: CASSWDREAEQFF. CDR3 in DNA: TGTGCCAGCAGCTGGGACAGGGAGGCTGAGCAGTTCTTC.

This clonotype was observed many times. The genes are TRBV2 and TRBJ1-5; D is uncertain. Germline V gene sequence: CDR1 SNHLY, CDR2 FYNNEI. Trimming cost V 7 bases and J 1 base, with 14 bases left between them. This CDR3 has 15 amino acids. The CDR3: CASTPAAGSNQPQHF. The CDR3 DNA sequence: TGTGCCAGCACTCCGGCGGCAGGAAGCAATCAGCCCCAGCATTTT.

This clonotype showed up just a few times. The rearrangement joins TRBV28 to TRBJ2-1, with 10 bases that match TRBD1. Germline-derived CDR1 and CDR2 are MDHEN and SYDVKM. CDR3 size: 14 residues. V lost 5 bases to trimming and J lost 10 bases; unmatched junction nucleotides: 8. The CDR3 bases are TGTGCCAGCAGTCCGGGACAGGGGTCCACCGAGCAGTTCTTC. This codes for CASSPGQGSTEQFF.

This clonotype was found many times. The chain uses TRBV10-3 and TRBJ1-2; D uncertain. V was pared by 0 bases and J by 9 bases, with 5 bases between. The CDR3 contains 11 residues. Germline V gene data show CDR1 as ENHRY and CDR2 as SYGVKD. The CDR3 here is CAISESRSYTF. The CDR3 nucleotides are TGTGCCATCAGTGAGTCCAGGAGCTACACCTTC.

For the CDR3, the DNA is TGCGCCAGCAGTGGACGGGGGCCTGAAGCTTTCTTT. It specifies CASSGRGPEAFF. The chain uses TRBV10-1 and TRBJ1-1; a possible D gene is TRBD1 (6 bases). Deletions cut 4 bases from V and 6 bases from J, with 9 bases between. Per germline, CDR1 WNHNN and CDR2 SYGVQD (reference sequence). CDR3 length: 12 residues.

For this clonotype: A read error may be the cause here, since a much bigger clone is one base away. The chain links TRBV12-3 or TRBV12-4 to TRBJ2-5, with D perhaps matching TRBD1 or TRBD2 (5 bases each). This CDR3 contains 16 residues. As DNA, the CDR3 is TGTGCCAGCAGGTCAGAGACGGGGCAGCCACAAGAGACCCAGTGCTTC. Translating it yields CASRSETGQPQETQCF.

This clonotype was observed a handful of times. The chain couples TRBV6-1 to TRBJ2-1, with TRBD2 as a possible D gene (5 bases). Germline V gene lookup returns CDR1 MNHNS and CDR2 SASEGT. The CDR3 extends over 12 amino acids. Trimming took 5 bases from V and 8 from J, leaving 10 bases between them. The CDR3 protein is CASSPPSYEQFF. CDR3 in DNA: TGTGCCAGCAGTCCCCCTAGCTATGAGCAGTTCTTC.

The chain carries TRBV5-1 and TRBJ2-4; no clear D. Trimming stripped 2 bases from V and 3 bases from J, with 9 bases between. The CDR3 extends over 14 amino acids. Germline CDR1 and CDR2: SGHRS and YFSETQ. CDR3 in DNA: TGCGCCAGCAGCTTCGAAGGTGGCAAAAACATTCAGTACTTC. It codes for CASSFEGGKNIQYF. The variable domain in full, completed from reference TRBV5-1 and TRBJ2-4, reads KAGVTQTPRYLIKTRGQQVTLSCSPISGHRSVSWYQQTPGQGLQFLFEYFSETQRNKGNFPGRFSGRQFSNSRSEMNVSTLELGDSALYLCASSFEGGKNIQYFGAGTRLSVL.

The table lists this clonotype with many counts. The rearrangement uses TRBV3-1 and TRBJ1-5; D remains unclear. V was clipped by 0 bases and J by 0 bases, with 3 bases between them. Per the germline V gene, CDR1 is LGHDT and CDR2 is YNNKEL (reference sequence). The CDR3 contains 14 residues. CDR3 DNA: TGTGCCAGCAGCCAAGAGAGTAGCAATCAGCCCCAGCATTTT. Residues: CASSQESSNQPQHF.

This clonotype was detected only a few times. The chain uses TRBV28 and TRBJ1-1, with D unresolved. The germline V gene encodes CDR1 MDHEN and CDR2 SYDVKM. The CDR3 covers 14 residues. V lost 7 bases and J lost 8, with 20 bases in between. As DNA, the CDR3 is TGTGCCAGCATACCCCCAATCATGGGAAACGAAGCTTTCTTT. Translation: CASIPPIMGNEAFF.

This clonotype has at least ten counts. The chain carries TRBV18 and TRBJ2-1, with D perhaps assigned TRBD1 or TRBD2 (7 bases each). This CDR3 is 14 amino acids long. Germline assignment: CDR1 KGHSH and CDR2 LQKENI. Trimming cost V 9 bases and J 1 base, with 13 bases left between them. The CDR3 is CASVQGGSYNEQFF. For the CDR3, the DNA is TGTGCCAGTGTGCAGGGGGGGTCCTACAATGAGCAGTTCTTC.

The sample holds many counts of this clonotype. The chain has TRBV6-1 and TRBJ2-7, with 7 bases identical to TRBD2. This CDR3 contains 12 residues. Germline-derived CDR1 and CDR2 are MNHNS and SASEGT. V trimming: 8 bases; J trimming: 0 bases; junction bases outside the gene matches: 1. CDR3 DNA: TGTGCCAGCCGGACTAGCTCCTACGAGCAGTACTTC. It codes for CASRTSSYEQYF.

This chain uses TRBV18 with TRBJ2-2; 7 nucleotides agree with TRBD1. The CDR3 extends over 15 amino acids. CDR1 is KGHSH and CDR2 is LQKENI in the germline V gene. The ends lost 6 bases at V and 1 base at J; junction bases unmatched: 5. The DNA for the CDR3 is TGTGCCAGCTCCCTCCGGGACAGGAACACCGGGGAGCTGTTTTTT. Translating gives CASSLRDRNTGELFF.

This clonotype was recorded a few times. The gene calls are TRBV18 and TRBJ1-2; no firm D call. Germline loops: CDR1 KGHSH, CDR2 LQKENI. This CDR3 spans 16 amino acids. V was cut by 3 bases and J by 6 bases, with 20 bases left in between. CDR3 residues: CASSPFTSGFEDGYTF. CDR3 coding DNA: TGTGCCAGCTCACCTTTTACTTCTGGGTTTGAGGATGGCTACACCTTC.

There are many counts of this clonotype. The rearrangement links TRBV7-2 to TRBJ1-4; a possible D gene is TRBD1 (6 bases). The V end was cut by 2 bases, the J end by 7 bases, with 11 bases between. The CDR3 loop spans 14 amino acids. Germline CDR1 reads SGHTA; CDR2 reads FQGNSA. CDR3 bases: TGTGCCAGCAGCTTACGGGGGGCAGGTGAAAAACTGTTTTTT. This encodes CASSLRGAGEKLFF.

This clonotype occurred many times. The chain joins TRBV11-2 to TRBJ1-1, with 9 nucleotides matching TRBD1. V lost 6 bases and J lost 7; bases outside the gene matches: 9. Germline assignment: CDR1 SGHAT and CDR2 FQNNGV. This CDR3 comprises 14 residues. CDR3 in DNA: TGTGCCAGCAGTCCGAACAGGGGGCGCGGTGAAGCTTTCTTT. This sequence encodes CASSPNRGRGEAFF.

A remark on this clonotype: A much bigger clone sits one base away, suggesting this may be a read error. This sequence joins TRBV27 and TRBJ2-2, with D possibly called TRBD1 or TRBD2 (5 bases each). Germline V gene data show CDR1 as MNHEY and CDR2 as SMNVEV (reference sequence). The CDR3 runs 16 residues. The CDR3 DNA reads as TGTGCCAGCCTATTGGGACCACCGGGGTACACCGGGGAGCTGCTTTTT. Its translation: CASLLGPPGYTGELLF.

This chain links TRBV19 with TRBJ1-1; D is undetermined. The CDR3 runs to 14 residues. Trimming took off 4 bases at V and 5 bases at J, with 14 bases between the two ends. The germline gives CDR1 LNHDA, CDR2 SQIVND (reference sequence). In DNA, the CDR3 is TGTGCCAGTAGTACCCGCCCAGAAGTGACTGAAGCTTTCTTT. Its translation: CASSTRPEVTEAFF.